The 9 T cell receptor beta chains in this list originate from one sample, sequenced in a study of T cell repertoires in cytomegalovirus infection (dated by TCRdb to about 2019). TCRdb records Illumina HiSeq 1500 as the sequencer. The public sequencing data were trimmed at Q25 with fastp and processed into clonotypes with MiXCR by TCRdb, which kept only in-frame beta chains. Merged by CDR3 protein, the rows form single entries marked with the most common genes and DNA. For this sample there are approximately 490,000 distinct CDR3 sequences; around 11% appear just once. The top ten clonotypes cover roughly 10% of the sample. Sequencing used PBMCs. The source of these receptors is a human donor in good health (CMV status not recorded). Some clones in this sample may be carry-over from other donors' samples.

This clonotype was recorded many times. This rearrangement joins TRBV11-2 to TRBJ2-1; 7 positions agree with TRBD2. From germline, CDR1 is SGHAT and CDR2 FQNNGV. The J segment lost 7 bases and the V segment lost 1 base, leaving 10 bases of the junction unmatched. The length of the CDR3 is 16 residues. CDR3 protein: CASSLGRTRVLNEQFF. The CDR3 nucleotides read TGTGCCAGCAGCTTAGGTAGGACTAGAGTCTTAAATGAGCAGTTCTTC.

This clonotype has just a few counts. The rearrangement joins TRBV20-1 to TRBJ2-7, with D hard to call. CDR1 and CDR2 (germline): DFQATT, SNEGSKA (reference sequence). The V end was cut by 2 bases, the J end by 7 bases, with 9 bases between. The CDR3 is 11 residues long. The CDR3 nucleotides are TGCAGTGCTAGATGGGAACGGGAGCAGTACTTC. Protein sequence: CSARWEREQYF.

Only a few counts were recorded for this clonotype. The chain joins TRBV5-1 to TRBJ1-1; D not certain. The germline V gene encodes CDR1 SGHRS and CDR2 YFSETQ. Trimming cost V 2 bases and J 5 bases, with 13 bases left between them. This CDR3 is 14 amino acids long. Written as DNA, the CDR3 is TGCGCCAGCAGCTTCGACGGAGGTGGGACTGAAGCTTTCTTT. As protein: CASSFDGGGTEAFF. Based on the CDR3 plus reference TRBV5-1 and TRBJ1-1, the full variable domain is KAGVTQTPRYLIKTRGQQVTLSCSPISGHRSVSWYQQTPGQGLQFLFEYFSETQRNKGNFPGRFSGRQFSNSRSEMNVSTLELGDSALYLCASSFDGGGTEAFFGQGTRLTVV.

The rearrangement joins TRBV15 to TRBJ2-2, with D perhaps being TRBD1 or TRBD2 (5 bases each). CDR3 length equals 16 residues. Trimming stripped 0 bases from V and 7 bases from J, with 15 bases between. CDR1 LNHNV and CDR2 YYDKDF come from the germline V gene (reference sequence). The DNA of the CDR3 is TGTGCCACCAGCAGAGATGGGGACCCTGACAACGGGGAGCTGTTTTTT. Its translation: CATSRDGDPDNGELFF.

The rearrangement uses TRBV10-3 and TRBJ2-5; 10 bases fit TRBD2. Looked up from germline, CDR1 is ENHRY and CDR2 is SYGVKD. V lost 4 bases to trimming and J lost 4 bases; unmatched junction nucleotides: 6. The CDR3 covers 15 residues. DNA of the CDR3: TGTGCCATCAGTGGCCTAGCGGGGGCCCCAGAGACCCAGTACTTC. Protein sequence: CAISGLAGAPETQYF.

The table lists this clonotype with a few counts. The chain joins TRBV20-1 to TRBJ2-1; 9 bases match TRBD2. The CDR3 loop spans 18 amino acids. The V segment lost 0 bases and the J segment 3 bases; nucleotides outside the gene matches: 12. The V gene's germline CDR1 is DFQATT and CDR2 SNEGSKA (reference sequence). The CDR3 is CSARDPRGLAGHYNEQFF. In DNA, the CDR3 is TGCAGTGCTAGAGACCCTCGGGGACTAGCCGGTCACTACAATGAGCAGTTCTTC.

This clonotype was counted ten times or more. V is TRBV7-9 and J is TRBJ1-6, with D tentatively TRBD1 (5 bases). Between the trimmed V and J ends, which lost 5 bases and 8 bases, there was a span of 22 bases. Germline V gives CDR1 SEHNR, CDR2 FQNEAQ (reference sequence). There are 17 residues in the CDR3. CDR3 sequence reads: CASSPYRWGEEDSPLHF. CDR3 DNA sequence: TGTGCCAGCAGCCCCTACAGGTGGGGGGAGGAAGATTCACCCCTCCACTTT.

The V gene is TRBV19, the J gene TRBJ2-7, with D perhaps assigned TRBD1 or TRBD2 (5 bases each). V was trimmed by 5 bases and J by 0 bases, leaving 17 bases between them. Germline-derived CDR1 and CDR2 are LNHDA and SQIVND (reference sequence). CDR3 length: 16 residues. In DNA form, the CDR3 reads TGTGCCAGTAGTCGCGCCGGGACGAACCCCTCCTACGAGCAGTACTTC. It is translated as CASSRAGTNPSYEQYF.

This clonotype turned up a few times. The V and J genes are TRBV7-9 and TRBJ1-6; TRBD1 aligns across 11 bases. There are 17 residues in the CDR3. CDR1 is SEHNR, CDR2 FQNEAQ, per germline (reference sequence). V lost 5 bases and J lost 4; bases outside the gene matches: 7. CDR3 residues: CASSDSGTGGYNSPLHF. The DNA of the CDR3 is TGTGCCAGCAGCGACTCCGGGACAGGGGGTTATAATTCACCCCTCCACTTT.